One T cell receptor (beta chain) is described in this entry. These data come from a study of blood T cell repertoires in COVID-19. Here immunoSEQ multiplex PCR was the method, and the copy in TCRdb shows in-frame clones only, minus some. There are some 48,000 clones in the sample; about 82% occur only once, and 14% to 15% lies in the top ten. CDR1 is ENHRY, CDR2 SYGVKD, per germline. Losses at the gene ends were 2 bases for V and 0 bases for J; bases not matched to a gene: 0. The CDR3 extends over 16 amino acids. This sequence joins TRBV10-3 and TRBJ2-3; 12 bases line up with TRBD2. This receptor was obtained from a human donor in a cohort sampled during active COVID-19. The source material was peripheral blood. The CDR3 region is CAISEGLAGSTDTQYF. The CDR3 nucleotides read TGTGCCATCAGTGAGGGACTAGCGGGAAGCACAGATACGCAGTATTTT.